Below, one T cell receptor beta chain is given with its context. Its antigen is unidentified. The data are from a study of T cells after posttransplantation cyclophosphamide. The repertoire was sequenced with immunoSEQ multiplex PCR; TCRdb's copy has only in-frame clones and lacks some. This table holds about 47,000 clones, about 91% found once. Findings and limits, study-wide: Later blood repertoires were often dominated by clones from the donor CD8+ memory compartment. TRB overlap between skin or GI tissue T cells and blood was limited.

Per the germline V gene, CDR1 is MNHNS and CDR2 is SASEGT. The CDR3 covers 16 residues. Between the trimmed V and J ends, which lost 2 bases and 0 bases, there was a span of 11 bases. This TCR came from a woman in her forties or fifties in good health and a related stem cell transplant donor. The chain combines TRBV6-1 with TRBJ1-5; D is perhaps TRBD1 (5 bases). Specimen: PBMCs. Here the CDR3 DNA reads TGTGCCAGCAGTGAATCTGGGGCCTATAGCAATCAGCCCCAGCATTTT. This codes for CASSESGAYSNQPQHF.